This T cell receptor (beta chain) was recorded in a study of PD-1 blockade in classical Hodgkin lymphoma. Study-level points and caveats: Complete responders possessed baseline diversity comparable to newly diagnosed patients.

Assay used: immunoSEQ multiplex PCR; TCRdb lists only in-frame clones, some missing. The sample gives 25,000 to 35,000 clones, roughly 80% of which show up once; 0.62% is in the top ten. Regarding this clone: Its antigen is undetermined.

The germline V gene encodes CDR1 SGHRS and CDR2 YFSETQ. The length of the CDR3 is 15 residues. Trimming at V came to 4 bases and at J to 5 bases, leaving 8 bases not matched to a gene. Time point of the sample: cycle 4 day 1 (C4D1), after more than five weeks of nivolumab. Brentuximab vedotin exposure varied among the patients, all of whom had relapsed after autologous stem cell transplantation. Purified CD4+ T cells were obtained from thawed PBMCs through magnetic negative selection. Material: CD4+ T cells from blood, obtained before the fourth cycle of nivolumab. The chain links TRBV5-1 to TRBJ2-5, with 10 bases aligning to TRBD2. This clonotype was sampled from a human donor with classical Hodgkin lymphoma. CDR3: CASSPSLAGAETQYF. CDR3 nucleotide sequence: TGCGCCAGCAGCCCGTCTCTAGCGGGGGCGGAGACCCAGTACTTC.